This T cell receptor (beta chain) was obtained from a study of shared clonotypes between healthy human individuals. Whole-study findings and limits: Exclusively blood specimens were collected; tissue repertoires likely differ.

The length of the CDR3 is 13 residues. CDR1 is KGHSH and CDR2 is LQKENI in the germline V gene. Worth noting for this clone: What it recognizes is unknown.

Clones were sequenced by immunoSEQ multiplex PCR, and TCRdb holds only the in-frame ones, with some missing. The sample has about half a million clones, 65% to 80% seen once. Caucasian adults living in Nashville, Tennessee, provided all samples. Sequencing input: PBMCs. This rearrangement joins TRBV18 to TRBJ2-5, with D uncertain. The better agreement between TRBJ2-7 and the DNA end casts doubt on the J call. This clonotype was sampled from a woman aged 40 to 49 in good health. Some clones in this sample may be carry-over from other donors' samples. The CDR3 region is CASSQGPTYEQYF. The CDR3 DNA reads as TGTGCCAGCTCACAGGGTCCGACCTACGAGCAGTACTTC.